Presented here are 25 T cell receptor beta chains from one specimen sequenced in a study of T cell responses to AZD1222 COVID-19 vaccine. Sequencing used immunoSEQ multiplex PCR; TCRdb keeps in-frame clones, though not all of them. The sample holds tens of thousands of clones, 70% to 90% seen once. The sequences come from peripheral blood, collected on day 0 of AZD1222 vaccination. The receptors were gathered from an adult in good health.

The rearrangement joins TRBV18 to TRBJ2-7; D uncertain. Germline assignment: CDR1 KGHSH and CDR2 LQKENI. The germline V and J ends were trimmed by 2 bases and 0 bases, with 8 bases remaining between them. CDR3 length equals 14 residues. Written as DNA, the CDR3 is TGTGCCAGCTCACCAAACCCGGGCTCCTACGAGCAGTACTTC. Its protein is CASSPNPGSYEQYF.

The V call is TRBV7-8, the J call TRBJ1-4, with D tentatively TRBD1 (6 bases). Trimming left V 5 bases short and J 11 bases short, with 18 bases between. Per the germline V gene, CDR1 is SGHVS and CDR2 is FQNEAQ. The CDR3 has 14 residues. The CDR3 here is CASSPSGQGIKLFF. The DNA for the CDR3 is TGTGCCAGCAGCCCCAGTGGGCAGGGGATCAAACTGTTTTTT. The whole variable domain, remainder taken from reference TRBV7-8 and TRBJ1-4, is GAGVSQSPRYKVAKRGQDVALRCDPISGHVSLFWYQQALGQGPEFLTYFQNEAQLDKSGLPSDRFFAERPEGSVSTLKIQRTQQEDSAVYLCASSPSGQGIKLFFGSGTQLSVL.

The sample holds a few counts of this clone. CDR3 coding DNA: TGTGCCAGCAGCTTACAGGGGGCAGGCAATCAGCCCCAGCATTTT. Translation gives CASSLQGAGNQPQHF. This chain joins TRBV5-6 and TRBJ1-5; TRBD1 matches 9 bases. Trimming at V came to 2 bases and at J to 2 bases, leaving 2 bases not matched to a gene. Germline loops: CDR1 SGHDT, CDR2 YYEEEE. The CDR3 totals 15 residues.

The CDR3 DNA is TGTGCCAGCAGTGCCCCAGGGTCGGGCACTGAAGCTTTCTTT. Protein sequence: CASSAPGSGTEAFF. This sequence joins TRBV6-2 or TRBV6-3 and TRBJ1-1; weak D call: TRBD1 (5 bases). The germline V gene encodes CDR1 MNHEY and CDR2 SVGEGT. CDR3 length equals 14 residues. Trimming took 5 bases from V and 4 from J, leaving 14 bases between them.

The chain employs TRBV18 and TRBJ2-4, with 9 bases identical to TRBD2. Looked up from germline, CDR1 is KGHSH and CDR2 is LQKENI. The CDR3 spans 17 residues. The V segment lost 6 bases and the J segment 7 bases; nucleotides outside the gene matches: 16. CDR3 amino acids: CASSQPAQRGVINIQYF. Written as DNA, the CDR3 is TGTGCCAGCTCCCAACCCGCCCAGCGGGGGGTGATCAACATTCAGTACTTC.

This clone occurred many times. The gene calls are TRBV4-2 and TRBJ1-1; D remains unclear. Germline lookup yields CDR1 LGHNA and CDR2 YNFKEQ. Trimming pared 3 bases from V and 4 bases from J, leaving 12 bases between. The CDR3 contains 14 residues. CDR3 DNA: TGTGCCAGCAGCCAGGCCGGAGTGGGCACTGAAGCTTTCTTT. Translated: CASSQAGVGTEAFF.

J is TRBJ1-2 and V is TRBV7-9; TRBD1 aligns across 7 bases. Germline lookup yields CDR1 SEHNR and CDR2 FQNEAQ (reference sequence). The CDR3 has 13 amino acids. The junction had 4 bases not matched to a gene; V was cut back by 5 bases and J by 4 bases. CDR3 sequence reads: CASSPRGSYGYTF. Here the CDR3 DNA reads TGTGCCAGCAGCCCCAGGGGGAGCTATGGCTACACCTTC.

The rearrangement uses TRBV9 and TRBJ2-5, with 8 bases identical to TRBD2. CDR3 length equals 15 residues. From germline, CDR1 is SGDLS and CDR2 YYNGEE. The J segment lost 4 bases and the V segment lost 0 bases, leaving 5 bases of the junction unmatched. CDR3 sequence reads: CASSVGTAGGETQYF. DNA of the CDR3: TGTGCCAGCAGCGTAGGGACGGCGGGGGGAGAGACCCAGTACTTC.

The genes are TRBV2 and TRBJ1-2, with unresolved D. Germline V CDR1 and CDR2: SNHLY, FYNNEI. V was shortened by 4 bases and J by 4 bases, with 7 bases between the two germline ends. The CDR3 extends over 12 amino acids. DNA of the CDR3: TGTGCCAGCAGTGTGGAGAGCTATGGCTACACCTTC. Protein product: CASSVESYGYTF.

The J gene is TRBJ2-6, the V gene TRBV11-3; 7 positions agree with TRBD1. Germline V lookup: CDR1 SGHNT, CDR2 YENEEA. The CDR3 sequence is 17 residues long. Unmatched junction bases numbered 3, after V lost 1 base and J lost 0 bases. CDR3 in amino acids: CASSLGGTASGANVLTF. In DNA, the CDR3 is TGTGCCAGCAGCTTAGGGGGGACAGCCTCTGGGGCCAACGTCCTGACTTTC.

The chain joins TRBV5-1 to TRBJ2-2, with 9 bases fitting TRBD1. This CDR3 region has 16 residues. The ends lost 3 bases at V and 6 bases at J; junction bases unmatched: 9. Germline CDR1 reads SGHRS; CDR2 reads YFSETQ. CDR3: CASSSPGTGSPGELFF. CDR3 coding DNA: TGCGCCAGCAGCTCCCCCGGGACAGGGTCTCCCGGGGAGCTGTTTTTT.

On this clone itself: Different DNA sequences within this sample yield the same CDR3. CDR3 in DNA: TGTGCCAGCAGCTTGAGGGGGTCCTCCTACAATGAGCAGTTCTTC. Its protein is CASSLRGSSYNEQFF. This chain connects TRBV7-9 to TRBJ2-1; tentative D call: TRBD1 (6 bases). The CDR3 is made up of 15 amino acids. V was pared by 3 bases and J by 0 bases, with 9 bases between. The V gene's germline CDR1 is SEHNR and CDR2 FQNEAQ (reference sequence).

The chain has TRBV5-1 and TRBJ1-4, with D unclear. Per the germline V gene, CDR1 is SGHRS and CDR2 is YFSETQ. The CDR3 has 15 amino acids. Trimming removed 0 bases at V and 0 bases at J, with 6 bases between. The CDR3 sequence: CASSLDIATNEKLFF. DNA for the CDR3: TGCGCCAGCAGCTTGGACATTGCAACTAATGAAAAACTGTTTTTT.

The J gene is TRBJ2-2, the V gene TRBV2; no clear D. CDR1 and CDR2 (germline): SNHLY, FYNNEI. This CDR3 is 13 amino acids long. V lost 7 bases to trimming and J lost 2 bases, with 8 bases between them. The CDR3: CASKARNTGELFF. In nucleotides, the CDR3 is TGTGCCAGCAAGGCCCGAAACACCGGGGAGCTGTTTTTT.

V and J are TRBV18 and TRBJ1-2; D gene unclear. Trimming removed 2 bases from V and 6 bases from J, with 10 bases in between. Germline-derived CDR1 and CDR2 are KGHSH and LQKENI. The CDR3 totals 13 residues. CDR3 nucleotide sequence: TGTGCCAGCTCACCAGGGGAAGGTGATGGCTACACCTTC. Translating gives CASSPGEGDGYTF.

The chain uses TRBV7-2 and TRBJ2-3, with TRBD2 identical over 9 bases. The CDR3 consists of 16 residues. The germline V gene encodes CDR1 SGHTA and CDR2 FQGNSA. Trimming at V came to 2 bases and at J to 6 bases, leaving 9 bases not matched to a gene. CDR3 nucleotides: TGTGCCAGCAGCTTATATAGAGCGGGGGGTGGGGATACGCAGTATTTT. Encoded protein: CASSLYRAGGGDTQYF.

This chain joins TRBV7-2 and TRBJ1-5, with D hard to call. Trimming took 4 bases from V and 0 from J, leaving 10 bases between them. This CDR3 has 15 residues. CDR1 and CDR2 from the germline V gene are SGHTA and FQGNSA. This CDR3 reads CASSSRASSNQPQHF. The CDR3, as DNA: TGTGCCAGCAGCTCTAGAGCGTCTAGCAATCAGCCCCAGCATTTT. The full variable domain, with the rest looked up from reference TRBV7-2 and TRBJ1-5, is GAGVSQSPSNKVTEKGKDVELRCDPISGHTALYWYRQSLGQGLEFLIYFQGNSAPDKSGLPSDRFSAERTGGSVSTLTIQRTQQEDSAVYLCASSSRASSNQPQHFGDGTRLSIL.

The rearrangement joins TRBV12-3 or TRBV12-4 to TRBJ1-5; no reliable D call. This CDR3 comprises 13 residues. V was clipped by 1 base and J by 6 bases, with 7 bases between them. The chain's CDR3 is CASSLDLVQPQHF. The CDR3 DNA follows: TGTGCCAGCAGTTTAGACTTGGTTCAGCCCCAGCATTTT.

The V and J genes are TRBV7-3 and TRBJ1-6; D is undetermined. V dropped 1 base and J dropped 7 bases, with 5 bases sitting between them. The CDR3 length is 13 residues. Germline CDR1 is SGHTA and CDR2 is FQGTGA. DNA for the CDR3: TGTGCCAGCAGCTTAATAGTGAATTCACCCCTCCACTTT. It yields the protein CASSLIVNSPLHF.

J is TRBJ2-1 and V is TRBV14, with D possibly called TRBD1 or TRBD2 (5 bases each). V shed 5 bases and J shed 3 bases, with 14 bases lying between them. Germline V gene data show CDR1 as SGHDN and CDR2 as FVKESK. The CDR3 sequence is 15 residues long. The CDR3 bases are TGTGCCAGCAGCTCCGGGGCAGGCTACTACAATGAGCAGTTCTTC. It yields the protein CASSSGAGYYNEQFF.

This clone was seen only a few times. The J gene is TRBJ2-2, the V gene TRBV3-1 (or the pseudogene TRBV3-2), with 10 positions matching TRBD2. Germline V gene data show CDR1 as LGHDT and CDR2 as YNNKEL (reference sequence). J lost 7 bases, V lost 2 bases, and 7 bases had no gene match. The CDR3 runs 16 residues. CDR3 nucleotides: TGTGCCAGCAGCCAAAAGGCTAGCGGGAGTGGCGGGGAGCTGTTTTTT. Protein product: CASSQKASGSGGELFF.

This clone showed up just a few times. The V call is TRBV2, the J call TRBJ2-7, with 8 positions matching TRBD2. J was trimmed by 2 bases and V by 3 bases; bases with no gene match: 6. CDR1 and CDR2 (germline): SNHLY, FYNNEI. CDR3 length: 15 residues. In DNA, the CDR3 is TGTGCCAGCAGTGATAGCGGGATGGCCCCCTACGAGCAGTACTTC. Its protein product is CASSDSGMAPYEQYF. The full variable domain, in which reference TRBV2 and TRBJ2-7 provide the parts outside the CDR3, is EPEVTQTPSHQVTQMGQEVILRCVPISNHLYFYWYRQILGQKVEFLVSFYNNEISEKSEIFDDQFSVERPDGSNFTLKIRSTKLEDSAMYFCASSDSGMAPYEQYFGPGTRLTVT.

The chain combines TRBV19 with TRBJ2-3; 8 bases are a match to TRBD1. CDR3 length: 15 residues. Trimming cost V 2 bases and J 6 bases; bases outside gene matches: 7. Germline CDR1 reads LNHDA; CDR2 reads SQIVND (reference sequence). The CDR3, as DNA: TGTGCCAGTAGTATAAGAGACAGGGGTGGGGATACGCAGTATTTT. Its protein product is CASSIRDRGGDTQYF.

DNA for the CDR3: TGTGCCAGCAGCCAAGAGGAACAGACTTTTCTTAGCAATCAGCCCCAGCATTTT. Amino acids: CASSQEEQTFLSNQPQHF. V is TRBV4-2 and J is TRBJ1-5; D gene ambiguous. V lost 0 bases, J lost 0 bases, and 15 bases lay in between. The CDR3 is 18 residues long. Germline lookup yields CDR1 LGHNA and CDR2 YNFKEQ.

The rearrangement joins TRBV29-1 to TRBJ1-2; perhaps TRBD1 as D (6 bases). V gave up 8 bases and J gave up 0 bases, with 10 bases separating them. The CDR3 has 12 amino acids. The germline V gene encodes CDR1 SQVTM and CDR2 ANQGSEA. Written as DNA, the CDR3 is TGCAGCACGGACAGTTCTAACTATGGCTACACCTTC. Protein sequence: CSTDSSNYGYTF.